This is a list of T cell receptor beta chains from one sample in a study of vaccination and CD4 T cells after COVID-19. TCRdb redid the calling of the PCR reads with MiXCR, one entry per CDR3 protein. The table records fewer than 20,000 distinct CDR3 sequences, just under 45% of them present only once. Their antigens are not known. The sample was CD4+ T cells from blood, cultured in vitro, taken after SARS-CoV-2 vaccination. These receptors were collected from a human donor who had recovered from COVID-19. The CDR3 runs from the conserved cysteine through the conserved F or W. Each record gives: D gene, V gene, clone size, J gene, CDR3 protein, CDR3 DNA. The D gene is left open where the match is weak. The size field is filled for only some rows; it gives once, few, many or a size class.

d_call: TRBD1; v_call: TRBV6-5; clone_size: .; j_call: TRBJ2-7; cdr3_aa: CASSYGGQGANEQYF; cdr3_nt: TGTGCCAGCAGTTACGGGGGACAGGGGGCGAACGAGCAGTACTTC
d_call: .; v_call: TRBV10-3; clone_size: .; j_call: TRBJ1-1; cdr3_aa: CAISESEAAEAFF; cdr3_nt: TGTGCCATCAGTGAGTCAGAGGCGGCTGAAGCTTTCTTT
d_call: TRBD1; v_call: TRBV30; clone_size: .; j_call: TRBJ1-5; cdr3_aa: CAWSVGQGVNQPQHF; cdr3_nt: TGTGCCTGGAGTGTAGGACAGGGGGTTAATCAGCCCCAGCATTTT
d_call: TRBD1; v_call: TRBV15; clone_size: .; j_call: TRBJ1-5; cdr3_aa: CATSRDRGNQPQHF; cdr3_nt: TGTGCCACCAGCAGGGACAGGGGCAATCAGCCCCAGCATTTT
d_call: TRBD1; v_call: TRBV6-1; clone_size: few; j_call: TRBJ2-7; cdr3_aa: CASRTGYSYEQYF; cdr3_nt: TGTGCCAGCCGGACAGGATACTCCTACGAGCAGTACTTC
d_call: TRBD2; v_call: TRBV11-3; clone_size: .; j_call: TRBJ2-1; cdr3_aa: CASSLTSGSYNEQFF; cdr3_nt: TGTGCCAGCAGCCTAACTAGCGGATCCTACAATGAGCAGTTCTTC
d_call: .; v_call: TRBV7-2; clone_size: .; j_call: TRBJ2-5; cdr3_aa: CASSLPPREETQYF; cdr3_nt: TGTGCCAGCAGCTTACCCCCCCGGGAAGAGACCCAGTACTTC
d_call: .; v_call: TRBV12-2; clone_size: .; j_call: TRBJ2-7; cdr3_aa: CASRLGDRPTDTCEQYF; cdr3_nt: TGTGCAAGTCGCTTAGGGGACAGGCCCACCGATACTTGCGAGCAGTACTTC
d_call: TRBD1; v_call: TRBV7-9; clone_size: .; j_call: TRBJ1-1; cdr3_aa: CASSLPTGWITEAFF; cdr3_nt: TGTGCCAGCAGCCTACCGACAGGGTGGATAACTGAAGCTTTCTTT
d_call: .; v_call: TRBV6-1; clone_size: .; j_call: TRBJ2-7; cdr3_aa: CASSLGTDPWGEQYF; cdr3_nt: TGTGCCAGCAGCCTCGGAACGGATCCTTGGGGGGAGCAGTACTTC
d_call: .; v_call: TRBV9; clone_size: .; j_call: TRBJ1-6; cdr3_aa: CASSPLDSQNSPLHF; cdr3_nt: TGTGCCAGCAGCCCACTGGACAGTCAGAATTCACCCCTCCACTTT
d_call: .; v_call: TRBV15; clone_size: few; j_call: TRBJ2-2; cdr3_aa: CATRRASTGELFF; cdr3_nt: TGTGCCACCCGCAGGGCCAGCACCGGGGAGCTGTTTTTT
d_call: .; v_call: TRBV19; clone_size: .; j_call: TRBJ2-3; cdr3_aa: CASSGYREGGTDTQYF; cdr3_nt: TGTGCCAGTAGCGGATACAGGGAAGGTGGTACAGATACGCAGTATTTT
d_call: TRBD2; v_call: TRBV15; clone_size: .; j_call: TRBJ2-1; cdr3_aa: CATSLRTSGINEQFF; cdr3_nt: TGTGCCACCAGCCTCCGGACTAGCGGGATCAATGAGCAGTTCTTC
d_call: TRBD1; v_call: TRBV27; clone_size: .; j_call: TRBJ2-6; cdr3_aa: CASSLIGTGVPGANVLTF; cdr3_nt: TGTGCCAGCAGTTTAATCGGGACAGGGGTCCCTGGGGCCAACGTCCTGACTTTC
d_call: TRBD1; v_call: TRBV6-2/TRBV6-3; clone_size: .; j_call: TRBJ1-1; cdr3_aa: CASSYGRGRENTEAFF; cdr3_nt: TGTGCCAGCAGTTACGGCAGGGGGCGGGAGAACACTGAAGCTTTCTTT
d_call: TRBD1; v_call: TRBV7-2; clone_size: .; j_call: TRBJ1-2; cdr3_aa: CASSQDRAGYTF; cdr3_nt: TGTGCCAGCAGTCAGGACAGGGCTGGCTACACCTTC
d_call: .; v_call: TRBV11-3; clone_size: .; j_call: TRBJ1-6; cdr3_aa: CASSLRGGESPLHF; cdr3_nt: TGTGCCAGCAGCTTAAGAGGGGGGGAATCACCCCTCCACTTT
d_call: TRBD1; v_call: TRBV4-3; clone_size: .; j_call: TRBJ1-2; cdr3_aa: CASSQESGTGGGYTF; cdr3_nt: TGCGCCAGCAGCCAAGAGTCAGGGACAGGGGGTGGCTACACCTTC
d_call: .; v_call: TRBV28; clone_size: few; j_call: TRBJ1-3; cdr3_aa: CASSPPGNTIYF; cdr3_nt: TGTGCCAGCAGCCCCCCCGGAAACACCATATATTTT
d_call: TRBD2; v_call: TRBV7-2; clone_size: .; j_call: TRBJ2-5; cdr3_aa: CASDPDRGGQETQYF; cdr3_nt: TGTGCCAGCGACCCAGACCGGGGGGGCCAAGAGACCCAGTACTTC
d_call: TRBD1; v_call: TRBV4-2; clone_size: .; j_call: TRBJ2-3; cdr3_aa: CASSQDVTGYDTDTQYF; cdr3_nt: TGTGCCAGCAGCCAAGATGTGACAGGGTATGACACAGATACGCAGTATTTT
d_call: .; v_call: TRBV25-1; clone_size: .; j_call: TRBJ1-1; cdr3_aa: CASSELRDPVRAFF; cdr3_nt: TGTGCCAGCAGTGAATTAAGGGATCCCGTCCGGGCTTTCTTT
d_call: .; v_call: TRBV9; clone_size: .; j_call: TRBJ1-1; cdr3_aa: CASSIHTKTEAFF; cdr3_nt: TGTGCCAGCAGCATTCACACGAAAACTGAAGCTTTCTTT
d_call: .; v_call: TRBV20-1; clone_size: .; j_call: TRBJ1-2; cdr3_aa: CSASWPRRGSGYNYGYTF; cdr3_nt: TGCAGTGCTAGTTGGCCCCGCCGGGGCAGCGGCTACAACTATGGCTACACCTTC
d_call: TRBD1; v_call: TRBV28; clone_size: .; j_call: TRBJ2-4; cdr3_aa: CASSPPGQGINIQYF; cdr3_nt: TGTGCCAGCAGTCCCCCGGGACAGGGCATCAACATTCAGTACTTC
d_call: TRBD1; v_call: TRBV10-3; clone_size: few; j_call: TRBJ1-2; cdr3_aa: CAISDPGTGPNYGYTF; cdr3_nt: TGTGCCATCAGTGACCCCGGGACAGGGCCCAACTATGGCTACACCTTC
d_call: TRBD2; v_call: TRBV6-5; clone_size: .; j_call: TRBJ2-1; cdr3_aa: CASSYSGGPAGGREQFF; cdr3_nt: TGTGCCAGCAGTTACTCAGGTGGGCCAGCGGGGGGGCGGGAGCAGTTCTTC
d_call: .; v_call: TRBV7-2; clone_size: few; j_call: TRBJ2-3; cdr3_aa: CASSLGVSSDTQYF; cdr3_nt: TGTGCCAGCAGCTTAGGAGTTTCATCGGATACGCAGTATTTT
d_call: TRBD1; v_call: TRBV6-1; clone_size: few; j_call: TRBJ1-1; cdr3_aa: CASRDQGARTEAFF; cdr3_nt: TGTGCCAGCAGGGACCAGGGGGCGCGGACTGAAGCTTTCTTT
d_call: TRBD1; v_call: TRBV6-1; clone_size: few; j_call: TRBJ1-1; cdr3_aa: CASSRTGVTEAFF; cdr3_nt: TGTGCCAGCAGCCGAACAGGGGTCACTGAAGCTTTCTTT
d_call: TRBD1; v_call: TRBV7-2; clone_size: few; j_call: TRBJ1-6; cdr3_aa: CASITGTGRSPLHF; cdr3_nt: TGTGCCAGCATCACCGGGACAGGGCGGTCACCCCTCCACTTT
d_call: TRBD1; v_call: TRBV9; clone_size: .; j_call: TRBJ1-6; cdr3_aa: CASSLQDRANSPLHF; cdr3_nt: TGTGCCAGCAGCCTACAGGACAGGGCGAATTCACCCCTCCACTTT
d_call: .; v_call: TRBV10-3; clone_size: .; j_call: TRBJ1-1; cdr3_aa: CAISDFSARGTEAFF; cdr3_nt: TGTGCCATCAGTGATTTTAGTGCCCGTGGCACTGAAGCTTTCTTT
d_call: .; v_call: TRBV6-2/TRBV6-3; clone_size: .; j_call: TRBJ2-1; cdr3_aa: CASSKRTEYNEQFF; cdr3_nt: TGTGCCAGCAGCAAGAGGACAGAGTACAATGAGCAGTTCTTC
d_call: .; v_call: TRBV28; clone_size: few; j_call: TRBJ2-2; cdr3_aa: CGRVKTGELFF; cdr3_nt: TGTGGCAGGGTAAAAACCGGGGAGCTGTTTTTT
d_call: TRBD1; v_call: TRBV7-8; clone_size: medium-sized; j_call: TRBJ2-5; cdr3_aa: CASSKDRAQETQYF; cdr3_nt: TGTGCCAGCAGCAAGGACAGGGCCCAGGAGACCCAGTACTTC
d_call: .; v_call: TRBV20-1; clone_size: .; j_call: TRBJ1-6; cdr3_aa: CSARDHRAGPSNSPLHF; cdr3_nt: TGCAGTGCTAGAGATCATCGAGCGGGACCGAGTAATTCACCCCTCCACTTT
d_call: .; v_call: TRBV7-2; clone_size: .; j_call: TRBJ1-1; cdr3_aa: CASSSRSRDTEAFF; cdr3_nt: TGTGCCAGCAGCTCCCGCAGTAGGGACACTGAAGCTTTCTTT
d_call: .; v_call: TRBV28; clone_size: few; j_call: TRBJ1-5; cdr3_aa: CASSPITQPQHF; cdr3_nt: TGTGCCAGCAGTCCCATTACACAGCCCCAGCATTTT